Given below is one TCR beta chain in context. Its antigen is still unknown. This sample is part of a study of cytomegalovirus exposure and HLA in healthy donors. Amplification used 60 Vbeta primers and 13 Jbeta primers. Profiling relied on immunoSEQ multiplex PCR, and the TCRdb table lists in-frame clones only, not all of them. The data show approximately 110,000 clones, around 73% seen once. General observations from the study: It was likely that a cluster of highly shared sequence variants was a sequencing artifact.

The length of the CDR3 is 16 residues. Trimming removed 2 bases at V and 3 bases at J, with 11 bases between. Looked up from germline, CDR1 is MNHNS and CDR2 is SASEGT. The genes are TRBV6-1 and TRBJ1-6; D ambiguous. The clonotype was recovered from a man in his forties in good health and CMV-seronegative. Sequenced input: PBMCs. The CDR3 DNA is TGTGCCAGCAGTGAACTTTATACAGTCTATAATTCACCCCTCCACTTT. Translating it yields CASSELYTVYNSPLHF.